This T cell receptor beta chain stems from a study of blood T cell repertoires in COVID-19. This CDR3 is built from 17 residues. The V gene's germline CDR1 is KGHDR and CDR2 SFDVKD. V shed 4 bases and J 7 bases; nucleotides not matched to a gene: 11. TCRdb keeps only in-frame clones here, not all; method: immunoSEQ multiplex PCR. The table records around 70,000 clones, 65% to 90% of them present only once. The chain uses TRBV24-1 and TRBJ2-2, with 10 positions matching TRBD1. The sequencing input was peripheral blood. The clonotype comes from an elderly man with acute or convalescent COVID-19. The CDR3 DNA reads TGTGCCACCAGTGACGTACCGGGACAGGGGAGGTTCGGGGAGCTGTTTTTT. It encodes CATSDVPGQGRFGELFF.